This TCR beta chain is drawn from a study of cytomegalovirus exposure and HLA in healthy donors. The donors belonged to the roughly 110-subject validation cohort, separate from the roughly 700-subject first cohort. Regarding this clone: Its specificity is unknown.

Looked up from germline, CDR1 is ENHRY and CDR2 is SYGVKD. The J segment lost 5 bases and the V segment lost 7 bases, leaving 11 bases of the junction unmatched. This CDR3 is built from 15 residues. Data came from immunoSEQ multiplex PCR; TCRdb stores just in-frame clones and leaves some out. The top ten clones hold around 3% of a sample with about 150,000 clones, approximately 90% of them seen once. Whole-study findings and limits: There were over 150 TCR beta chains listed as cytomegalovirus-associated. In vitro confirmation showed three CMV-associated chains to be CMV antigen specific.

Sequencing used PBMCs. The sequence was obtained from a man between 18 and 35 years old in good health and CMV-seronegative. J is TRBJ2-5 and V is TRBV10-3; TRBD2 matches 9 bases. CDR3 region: CAINRGRASPETQYF. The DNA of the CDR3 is TGTGCCATCAATCGCGGGAGGGCCTCGCCTGAGACCCAGTACTTC.